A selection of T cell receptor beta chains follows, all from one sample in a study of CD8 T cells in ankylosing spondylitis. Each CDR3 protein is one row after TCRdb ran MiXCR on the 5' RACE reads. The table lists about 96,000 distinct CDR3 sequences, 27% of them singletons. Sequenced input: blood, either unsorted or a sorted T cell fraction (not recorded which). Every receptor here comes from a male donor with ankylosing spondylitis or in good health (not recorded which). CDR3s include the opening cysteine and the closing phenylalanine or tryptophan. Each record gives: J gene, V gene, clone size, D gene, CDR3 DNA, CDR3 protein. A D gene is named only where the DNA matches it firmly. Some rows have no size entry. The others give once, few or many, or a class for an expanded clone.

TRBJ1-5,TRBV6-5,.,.,TGTGCCAGCAGTTACTCGAAAGGGAATCAGCCCCAGCATTTT,CASSYSKGNQPQHF
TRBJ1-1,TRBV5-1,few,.,TGCGCCAGCAGCTTGGCCGCAGGATCCCCTGAAGCTTTCTTT,CASSLAAGSPEAFF
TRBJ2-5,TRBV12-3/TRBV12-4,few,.,TGTGCCAGCAGTTTACCGCCAGAGACCCAGTACTTC,CASSLPPETQYF
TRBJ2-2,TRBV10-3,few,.,TGTGCCATCAGTGAGCAGTTGAGCAACACCGGGGAGCTGTTTTTT,CAISEQLSNTGELFF
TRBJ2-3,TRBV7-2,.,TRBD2,TGTGCCAGCAGCTTTACTAGCGGGATCCGGGGGACGCAGTATTTT,CASSFTSGIRGTQYF
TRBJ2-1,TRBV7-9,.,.,TGTGCCAGCAGCGGCGGGGGCCCCTCCTACAATGAGCAGTTCTTC,CASSGGGPSYNEQFF
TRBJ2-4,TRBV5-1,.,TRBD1,TGCGCCAGCAGCCCATCGGGACAGGAAAACATTCAGTACTTC,CASSPSGQENIQYF
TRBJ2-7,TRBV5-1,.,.,TGCGCCAGCAGCTTGGGGTCGGCTAGCGAATCCTACGAGCAGTACTTC,CASSLGSASESYEQYF
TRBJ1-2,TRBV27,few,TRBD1,TGTGCCAGCAGTCTTGACAGGGTCGGCTACACCTTC,CASSLDRVGYTF
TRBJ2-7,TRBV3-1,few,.,TGTGCCAGCAGCCATAGCGCGGAGCAGTACTTC,CASSHSAEQYF
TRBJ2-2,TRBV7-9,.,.,TGTGCCAGCAGCTTAGCGACCGGGGAGCTGTTTTTT,CASSLATGELFF
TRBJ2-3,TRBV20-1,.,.,TGCAGTGCTAGTAGCTCTAGCACAGATACGCAGTATTTT,CSASSSSTDTQYF
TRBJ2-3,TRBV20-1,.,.,TGCAGTGCTAGTGCAGCGATGAATACGCAGTATTTT,CSASAAMNTQYF
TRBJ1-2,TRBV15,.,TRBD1,TGTGCCACCAGCAGAGCGGGCAGGGGGGCTTATGGCTACACCTTC,CATSRAGRGAYGYTF
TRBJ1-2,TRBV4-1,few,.,TGCGCCAGCAGCCATCCCGACGGAAGCCTGCAATCCCATGGCTACACCTTC,CASSHPDGSLQSHGYTF
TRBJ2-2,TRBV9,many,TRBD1,TGTGCCAGCAGCGAGACCGGGACAGAGGGTACCGGGGAGCTGTTTTTT,CASSETGTEGTGELFF
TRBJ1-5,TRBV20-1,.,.,TGCAGTGCTAGGAATGGGGGGCGGAATCAGCCCCAGCATTTT,CSARNGGRNQPQHF
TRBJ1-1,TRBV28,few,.,TGTGCCAGCAGTTTGAGCATTGTTCCGTGGACTGAAGCTTTCTTT,CASSLSIVPWTEAFF
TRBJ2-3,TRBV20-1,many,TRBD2,TGCAGTGCTAGCCTGCTAGCGGGGGAAGGGACAGATACGCAGTATTTT,CSASLLAGEGTDTQYF
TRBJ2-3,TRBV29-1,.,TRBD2,TGCAGCGTAGCTAGCGGGATAGGCACAGATACGCAGTATTTT,CSVASGIGTDTQYF
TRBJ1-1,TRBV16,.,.,TGTGCCAGCAGCCAATCGGCGGTGAACACTGAAGCTTTCTTT,CASSQSAVNTEAFF
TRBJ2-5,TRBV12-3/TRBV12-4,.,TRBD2,TGTGCCAGCAGTGTAGCGGGAGTCGTGGAGACCCAGTACTTC,CASSVAGVVETQYF
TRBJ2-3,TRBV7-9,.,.,TGTGCCAGCAGCTTCTCCAACCCTAGCACAGATACGCAGTATTTT,CASSFSNPSTDTQYF
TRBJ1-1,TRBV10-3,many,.,TGTGCCATCAGGGCAGCAGAAGAAGCTTTCTTT,CAIRAAEEAFF
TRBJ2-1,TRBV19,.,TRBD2,TGTGCCAGTAGGACTAGCGGCCTCGACAATGAGCAGTTCTTC,CASRTSGLDNEQFF
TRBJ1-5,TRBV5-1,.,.,TGCGCCAGCAGCTTGTCCTGGACAGACGGTCGTCAGCCCCAGCATTTT,CASSLSWTDGRQPQHF
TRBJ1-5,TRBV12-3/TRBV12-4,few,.,TGTGCCAGCAGAGGGGGACAAGGCCAGCCCCAGCATTTT,CASRGGQGQPQHF
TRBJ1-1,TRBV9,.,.,TGTGCCAGCAGCCCCACCCTCCGGAACACTGAAGCTTTCTTT,CASSPTLRNTEAFF
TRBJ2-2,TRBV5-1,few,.,TGCGCCAGCAGCCGAACGGACAGCCTAAACACCGGGGAGCTGTTTTTT,CASSRTDSLNTGELFF
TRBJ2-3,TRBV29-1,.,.,TGCAGCGTTGATCAGGACGGAGCGTCGGATACGCAGTATTTT,CSVDQDGASDTQYF
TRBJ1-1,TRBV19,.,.,TGTGCCAGTAGTATAGATCCGCAGGGGTCGAACACTGAAGCTTTCTTT,CASSIDPQGSNTEAFF
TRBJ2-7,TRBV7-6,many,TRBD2,TGTGCCAGCAGCTTAGGCAGCGGGAGCTCCTACGAGCAGTACTTC,CASSLGSGSSYEQYF
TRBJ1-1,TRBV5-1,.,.,TGCGCCAGCAGCCTACCGGCTGCGGCGATGGGGAACACTGAAGCTTTCTTT,CASSLPAAAMGNTEAFF
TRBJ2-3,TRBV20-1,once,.,TGCAGTGCTAGATCATGGCATCATAGCACAGATACGCAGTATTTT,CSARSWHHSTDTQYF
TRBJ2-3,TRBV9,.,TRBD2,TGTGCCAGCAGCCCCGGACTAGTCGCGGGCACAGATACGCAGTATTTT,CASSPGLVAGTDTQYF
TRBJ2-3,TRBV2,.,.,TGTGCCAGAAGCACAGATACGCAGTATTTT,CARSTDTQYF
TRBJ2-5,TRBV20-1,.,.,TGCAGTGCTAGTGGCAGGCAAGAGACCCAGTACTTC,CSASGRQETQYF
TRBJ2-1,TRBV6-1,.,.,TGTGCCAGCTCCCAGGTTCTCTCCTACAATGAGCAGTTCTTC,CASSQVLSYNEQFF
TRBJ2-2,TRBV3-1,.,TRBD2,TGTGCCAGCAGTGGACTAGCGAGGACCGGGGAGCTGTTTTTT,CASSGLARTGELFF
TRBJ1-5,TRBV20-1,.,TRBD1,TGCAGTGGGCAGGGGGCAGGACAGCCCCAGCATTTT,CSGQGAGQPQHF
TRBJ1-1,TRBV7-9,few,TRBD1,TGTGCCAGCAGCCTCGATGGGACAGTCGGAGCTTTCTTT,CASSLDGTVGAFF
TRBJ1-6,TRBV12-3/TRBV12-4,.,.,TGTGCCAGCAGCCCAAGAAATTCACCCCTCCACTTT,CASSPRNSPLHF
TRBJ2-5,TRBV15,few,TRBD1,TGTGCCACCAGCAGAGGACCCGGGACAGGGGTTTCTAGCGGAGAGACCCAGTACTTC,CATSRGPGTGVSSGETQYF
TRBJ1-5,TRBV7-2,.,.,TGTGCCAGCAGCTTAGGAGGTCGAGGCAATCAGCCCCAGCATTTT,CASSLGGRGNQPQHF
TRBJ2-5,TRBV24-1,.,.,TGTGCCACCAGTGATTCTTGGAAGGAGACCCAGTACTTC,CATSDSWKETQYF
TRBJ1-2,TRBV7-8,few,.,TGTGCCAGCAGCAGAACCGGGCTTCGTGATAGCCTCTTTGGCTACACCTTC,CASSRTGLRDSLFGYTF
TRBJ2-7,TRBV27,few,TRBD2,TGTGCCAGCAGTTCTCCGGGGACTAGCGGGATCTACGAGCAGTACTTC,CASSSPGTSGIYEQYF
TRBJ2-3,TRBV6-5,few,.,TGTGCCAGCAGTTTTGGGACAAGGGGCACAGATACGCAGTATTTT,CASSFGTRGTDTQYF
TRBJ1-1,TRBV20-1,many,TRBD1,TGCAGTGCTAGAACCGACAGGGGGACTGAAGCTTTCTTT,CSARTDRGTEAFF
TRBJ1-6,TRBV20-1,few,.,TGCAGTGCTAGCCAGGGGAGGAATTCACCCCTCCACTTT,CSASQGRNSPLHF
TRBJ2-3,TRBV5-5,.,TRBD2,TGTCCCAGCAGCTTTCCTAGCGGGAGGGACCCAGATACGCAGTATTTT,CPSSFPSGRDPDTQYF
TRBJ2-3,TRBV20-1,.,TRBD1,TGCAGTGCGGGGGACAGGGGTGCAGATACGCAGTATTTT,CSAGDRGADTQYF
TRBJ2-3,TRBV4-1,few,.,TGCGCCAGCAGCCAAGAGGGACCCTCGGTAACAGATACGCAGTATTTT,CASSQEGPSVTDTQYF
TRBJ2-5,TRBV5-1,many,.,TGTGCCAGCAGCTTAGAAGAGACCCAGTACTTC,CASSLEETQYF
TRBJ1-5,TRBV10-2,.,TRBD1,TGCGCCAGCCGCGACGAAGGGGGCGTGGGTCAGCCCCAGCATTTT,CASRDEGGVGQPQHF
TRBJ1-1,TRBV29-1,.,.,TGCAGAGTCCAGGGAATGGGGACTGAAGCTTTCTTT,CRVQGMGTEAFF
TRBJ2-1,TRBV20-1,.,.,TGCAGTGGCGAGACAAATCTCGGTGGTGAGCAGTTCTTC,CSGETNLGGEQFF
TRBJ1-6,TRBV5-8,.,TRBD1,TGTGCCAGCAGCTACGGGACAGGGGGCTCACCCCTCCACTTT,CASSYGTGGSPLHF
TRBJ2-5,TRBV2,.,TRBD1,TGTGCCAGCAGTGAACGTGGACAAGGGGGCGGGTGGCAAGAGACCCAGTACTTC,CASSERGQGGGWQETQYF